A single sample gave rise to the 30 T cell receptor beta chains below, sequenced in a study of cytomegalovirus exposure and HLA in healthy donors. The PCR used 60 Vbeta and 13 Jbeta primers. Here immunoSEQ multiplex PCR was the method, and the copy in TCRdb shows in-frame clones only, minus some. The data contain about 150,000 clones, 79% of them singletons. Sequencing was carried out using PBMCs. The receptor set was obtained from a middle-aged man in good health and CMV-seropositive.

The chain combines TRBV7-9 with TRBJ2-1; the match to TRBD2 covers 9 bases. Germline trimming cut 6 bases from V and 3 bases from J; bases unmatched to any gene: 18. The CDR3 spans 19 residues. Germline V CDR1 and CDR2: SEHNR, FQNEAQ (reference sequence). CDR3 in amino acids: CASRNNWAGGLSGYNEQFF. In DNA form, the CDR3 reads TGTGCCAGCAGGAACAACTGGGCGGGAGGGCTGTCAGGCTACAATGAGCAGTTCTTC.

The chain employs TRBV19 and TRBJ2-1, with TRBD1 matching over 7 bases. This CDR3 is built from 15 residues. Germline V gene sequence: CDR1 LNHDA, CDR2 SQIVND (reference sequence). After removal of 0 bases from V and 5 bases from J, the junction contained 4 bases not matched to a gene. In DNA form, the CDR3 reads TGTGCCAGTAGTATAGAGACAGGGCTAAACAATGAGCAGTTCTTC. Amino acid sequence: CASSIETGLNNEQFF.

V and J are TRBV12-5 and TRBJ2-5; 13 nucleotides match TRBD2. J was trimmed by 5 bases and V by 1 base; bases with no gene match: 10. The CDR3 sequence is 18 residues long. Germline V gene data show CDR1 as LGHNT and CDR2 as FRNRAP. The CDR3 spells CASGLGTSGRASRETQYF. Here the CDR3 DNA reads TGTGCTAGTGGTTTGGGTACTAGCGGGAGGGCCAGTAGGGAGACCCAGTACTTC.

A single count supports this clone. V and J are TRBV19 and TRBJ2-5; 10 bases agree with TRBD1. The J call may be incorrect, as the DNA end agrees better with TRBJ2-7. The CDR3 runs 12 residues. Germline CDR1 reads LNHDA; CDR2 reads SQIVND (reference sequence). CDR3 coding DNA: TGTGCGGCCGGGGACAGGGGTCTCGAGCAGTACTTC. Its translation is CAAGDRGLEQYF.

The chain joins TRBV5-8 to TRBJ2-3, with D possibly matching TRBD2 (5 bases). This CDR3 spans 14 amino acids. The V gene lost 2 bases and the J gene lost 3 bases, with 10 bases spanning the gap. Germline loops: CDR1 SGHTS, CDR2 YDEGEE. This chain's CDR3 is CASSLEAETDTQYF. Written as DNA, the CDR3 is TGTGCCAGCAGCTTAGAAGCGGAAACAGATACGCAGTATTTT.

The gene calls are TRBV28 and TRBJ1-2; TRBD1 is a possible D gene (5 bases). Trimming pared 2 bases from V and 8 bases from J, leaving 15 bases between. CDR1 is MDHEN and CDR2 is SYDVKM in the germline V gene. The CDR3 runs to 14 residues. This CDR3 reads CASSLRRGARGYTF. The CDR3 nucleotides read TGTGCCAGCAGTTTAAGGAGGGGCGCGCGGGGCTACACCTTC.

This clone is a singleton in its sample. The rearrangement links TRBV6-6 to TRBJ2-5; weak D call: TRBD2 (7 bases). Germline-derived CDR1 and CDR2 are MNHNY and SVGAGI (reference sequence). The CDR3 extends over 16 amino acids. The V end lost 2 bases, the J end lost 3 bases, and 16 bases lay between the germline ends. As DNA, the CDR3 is TGTGCCAGCAGTTACCCGGGGGGCGCCCGTGAAGAGACCCAGTACTTC. Its protein is CASSYPGGAREETQYF.

This clone was seen a handful of times. This chain joins TRBV27 and TRBJ2-1; the match to TRBD2 covers 10 bases. The CDR3 is 15 amino acids. V lost 6 bases to trimming and J lost 6 bases; unmatched junction nucleotides: 8. In germline, CDR1 is MNHEY, CDR2 SMNVEV (reference sequence). This CDR3 is CASSRASGSFNEQFF. The CDR3 bases are TGTGCCAGCAGCCGCGCTAGCGGGAGTTTCAATGAGCAGTTCTTC.

J is TRBJ2-7 and V is TRBV2, with D uncertain. The ends were cut back, 5 bases at V and 3 bases at J, with 8 bases in the middle. From germline, CDR1 is SNHLY and CDR2 FYNNEI. This CDR3 is 12 amino acids long. CDR3 in amino acids: CASSRHSYEQYF. CDR3 sequence (DNA): TGTGCCAGCAGTAGACACAGCTACGAGCAGTACTTC.

The V and J genes are TRBV9 and TRBJ2-3, with 9 positions matching TRBD2. From germline, CDR1 is SGDLS and CDR2 YYNGEE. The trim removed 4 bases at V and 0 bases at J, leaving 9 bases unmatched. The CDR3 is made up of 17 amino acids. CDR3 coding DNA: TGTGCCAGCAGCAAAAGCTTAGCGGGAGCGAGCACAGATACGCAGTATTTT. Its translation: CASSKSLAGASTDTQYF.

The chain links TRBV6-1 to TRBJ2-3; 9 bases match TRBD1. J was trimmed by 9 bases and V by 5 bases; bases with no gene match: 3. The CDR3 is 12 amino acids. In germline, CDR1 is MNHNS, CDR2 SASEGT. As DNA, the CDR3 is TGTGCCAGCAGTTGGGACAGGGACACGCAGTATTTT. This gives the protein CASSWDRDTQYF.

The J gene is TRBJ2-2, the V gene TRBV5-1, with 11 nucleotides matching TRBD1. CDR3 length equals 15 residues. Trimming removed 4 bases from V and 4 bases from J; junction bases left unmatched: 3. Per germline, CDR1 SGHRS and CDR2 YFSETQ. The CDR3 region is CASSGQGASTGELFF. In DNA, the CDR3 is TGCGCCAGCAGCGGACAGGGGGCGAGCACCGGGGAGCTGTTTTTT.

The chain links TRBV4-2 to TRBJ2-1; D perhaps matches TRBD2 (6 bases). V lost 3 bases and J 4 bases, leaving 19 bases between the germline ends. CDR3 length: 17 residues. CDR1 LGHNA and CDR2 YNFKEQ come from the germline V gene. The CDR3 DNA reads TGTGCCAGCAGCCACACCGCAGCCACTAGCCGGTACAATGAGCAGTTCTTC. It translates to CASSHTAATSRYNEQFF.

This rearrangement joins TRBV29-1 to TRBJ1-1; D might be TRBD1 (5 bases). Germline assignment: CDR1 SQVTM and CDR2 ANQGSEA. The CDR3 totals 14 residues. V shed 1 base and J shed 3 bases, with 12 bases lying between them. The CDR3 sequence is CSVEGRGMDTEAFF. In DNA form, the CDR3 reads TGCAGCGTTGAAGGACGGGGGATGGACACTGAAGCTTTCTTT.

The gene calls are TRBV7-9 and TRBJ1-4; 7 bases match TRBD1. Germline CDR1 is SEHNR and CDR2 is FQNEAQ (reference sequence). CDR3 length equals 14 residues. V dropped 3 bases and J dropped 6; count of bases not matched to a gene: 4. CDR3 DNA: TGTGCCAGCAGCTTCCTACAGGGGTATGAAAAACTGTTTTTT. It yields the protein CASSFLQGYEKLFF.

The chain combines TRBV6-1 with TRBJ2-5, with a possible D match to TRBD1 (5 bases). The assigned J gene may be wrong: the sequence end matches TRBJ2-7 better. There are 12 residues in the CDR3. CDR1 is MNHNS, CDR2 SASEGT, per germline. In nucleotides, the CDR3 is TGTGCCAGCACTGGACACGGGTACGAGCAGTACTTC. The encoded protein is CASTGHGYEQYF.

CDR3 residues: CASSSLAGGPYNEQFF. CDR3 in DNA: TGTGCCAGCAGTTCACTAGCGGGAGGTCCCTACAATGAGCAGTTCTTC. The genes are TRBV2 and TRBJ2-1, with 12 bases that match TRBD2. The J segment lost 2 bases and the V segment lost 5 bases, leaving 4 bases of the junction unmatched. The CDR3 is 16 residues long. Germline V lookup: CDR1 SNHLY, CDR2 FYNNEI.

The chain joins TRBV28 to TRBJ2-7, with 9 bases aligning to TRBD1. Unmatched junction bases numbered 8, after V lost 6 bases and J lost 2 bases. Germline V gene sequence: CDR1 MDHEN, CDR2 SYDVKM. This CDR3 is built from 15 residues. CDR3 in amino acids: CASRGQGLGPYEQYF. The CDR3 region has the DNA TGTGCCAGCAGGGGACAGGGCTTGGGCCCCTACGAGCAGTACTTC.

V usage is TRBV6-1 and J usage is TRBJ1-3; no reliable D call. Deletions cut 2 bases from V and 3 bases from J, with 8 bases between. Germline lookup yields CDR1 MNHNS and CDR2 SASEGT. This CDR3 is 14 amino acids long. CDR3 nucleotides: TGTGCCAGCAGTGAAAGGAGGTTTGGAAACACCATATATTTT. Translating it yields CASSERRFGNTIYF.

DNA of the CDR3: TGTGCCAGCAGCAAACTAGGACTAGCGGGGTACACAGATACGCAGTATTTT. This encodes CASSKLGLAGYTDTQYF. The chain carries TRBV21-1 and TRBJ2-3; TRBD2, the D gene given by the table, was not confirmed from the DNA. TRBV21-1 is a pseudogene locus. The CDR3 spans 17 residues.

CDR3 amino acids: CASSPEAGGQSDTQYF. DNA of the CDR3: TGTGCCAGCTCACCTGAGGCAGGGGGCCAGTCAGATACGCAGTATTTT. The chain combines TRBV18 with TRBJ2-3; TRBD1 matches 8 bases. Unmatched junction bases numbered 9, after V lost 3 bases and J lost 4 bases. The germline CDR1 and CDR2 sequences are KGHSH and LQKENI. The CDR3 runs 16 residues.

The V gene is TRBV25-1, the J gene TRBJ2-2, with TRBD1 identical over 9 bases. V was pared by 4 bases and J by 3 bases, with 0 bases of the junction left unmatched. The germline V gene encodes CDR1 MGHDK and CDR2 SYGVNS. This CDR3 has 14 amino acids. The CDR3 nucleotides read TGTGCCAGCAGTGGACAGGGGGACACCGGGGAGCTGTTTTTT. Translated, it gives CASSGQGDTGELFF.

The genes are TRBV9 and TRBJ2-7; D not certain. This CDR3 comprises 12 residues. In germline, CDR1 is SGDLS, CDR2 YYNGEE. The ends were cut back, 3 bases at V and 7 bases at J, with 11 bases in the middle. The CDR3: CASSALGGEQYF. CDR3 DNA: TGTGCCAGCAGCGCACTTGGCGGAGAGCAGTACTTC.

V is TRBV19 and J is TRBJ1-1; D gene unclear. Trimming removed 5 bases at V and 3 bases at J, with 10 bases between. Germline loops: CDR1 LNHDA, CDR2 SQIVND (reference sequence). The CDR3 is 13 residues long. The CDR3 coding sequence is TGTGCCAGTAGTGCCCGGAGGGACACTGAAGCTTTCTTT. Translation: CASSARRDTEAFF.

The chain links TRBV9 to TRBJ2-3; 9 bases are shared with TRBD2. Per germline, CDR1 SGDLS and CDR2 YYNGEE. The CDR3 has 14 amino acids. V trimming: 6 bases; J trimming: 3 bases; junction bases outside the gene matches: 5. For the CDR3, the DNA is TGTGCCAGCACCCGGACTAGCGCTACAGATACGCAGTATTTT. It encodes CASTRTSATDTQYF.

This clone was observed a handful of times. The genes are TRBV19 and TRBJ2-7, with D possibly matching TRBD2 (6 bases). Trimming took 4 bases from V and 3 from J, leaving 13 bases between them. The CDR3 sequence is 14 residues long. Germline CDR1 and CDR2: LNHDA and SQIVND (reference sequence). In nucleotides, the CDR3 is TGTGCCAGTAGTACGACGGGGGATAGCTACGAGCAGTACTTC. Encoded protein: CASSTTGDSYEQYF.

The chain couples TRBV28 to TRBJ2-5, with 13 positions matching TRBD2. J gave up 9 bases and V 6 bases, and 10 bases lay outside the gene matches. This CDR3 is built from 15 residues. The germline gives CDR1 MDHEN, CDR2 SYDVKM. CDR3 amino acids: CASRKGLAGAGAQYF. The CDR3 nucleotides are TGTGCCAGCAGGAAAGGACTAGCGGGAGCTGGCGCCCAGTACTTC. The variable domain in full, with the rest retrieved from reference TRBV28 and TRBJ2-5, is DVKVTQSSRYLVKRTGEKVFLECVQDMDHENMFWYRQDPGLGLRLIYFSYDVKMKEKGDIPEGYSVSREKKERFSLILESASTNQTSMYLCASRKGLAGAGAQYFGPGTRLLVL.

This sequence joins TRBV18 and TRBJ2-7; a possible D gene is TRBD2 (6 bases). The germline V gene has CDR1 KGHSH and CDR2 LQKENI. This CDR3 is built from 14 residues. Between the trimmed V and J ends, which lost 4 bases and 6 bases, there was a span of 16 bases. CDR3 in DNA: TGTGCCAGCTCACGGGACCGCCTCGGGGGCGAGCAGTACTTC. Protein: CASSRDRLGGEQYF.

The chain combines TRBV7-9 with TRBJ2-2; 7 nucleotides match TRBD1. This CDR3 is built from 15 residues. V gave up 6 bases and J gave up 1 base; unmatched junction bases: 5. CDR1 is SEHNR, CDR2 FQNEAQ, per germline (reference sequence). This CDR3 is CASSFRQGNTGELFF. The CDR3 nucleotides read TGTGCCAGCAGTTTTCGACAGGGGAACACCGGGGAGCTGTTTTTT.

The chain has TRBV5-1 and TRBJ1-1; 8 nucleotides match TRBD1. Losses at the gene ends were 4 bases for V and 4 bases for J; bases not matched to a gene: 3. Germline V CDR1 and CDR2: SGHRS, YFSETQ. The length of the CDR3 is 13 residues. CDR3 DNA: TGCGCCAGCAGCGCCGGACAGGGCACTGAAGCTTTCTTT. It encodes CASSAGQGTEAFF.